Listed below are T cell receptor beta chains from one sample, sequenced in a study of T-cell memory formation after mild COVID-19. From the 5' RACE reads, TCRdb called clonotypes with MiXCR, one entry per CDR3 protein. Of about 340,000 distinct CDR3 sequences in the sample, less than 20% were seen once. The sample comprised PBMCs or a T cell subset sorted from them (not recorded which). These receptor sequences come from a man aged 18 to 30 who had mild COVID-19 (a few samples of this study predate the infection). Cell type and time point are not known. CDR3s include the opening cysteine and the closing phenylalanine or tryptophan. D genes are given only for firm matches. A row's size may be missing; if present it is once, few, many or a size class.

>TRBJ2-4|-|many|TRBV12-3/TRBV12-4
TGTGCCAGCAGTTTTCCCACCTACCCTCCCAAAAACATTCAGTACTTC
CASSFPTYPPKNIQYF
>TRBJ2-3|-|-|TRBV7-2
TGTGCCAGCAGCTTCCCAGGGGAGAATACGCAGTATTTT
CASSFPGENTQYF
>TRBJ1-2|TRBD1|-|TRBV6-5
TGTGCCAGCAGTTACTCGAGGGACAGGGGGCATTCGGGCTATGGCTACACCTTC
CASSYSRDRGHSGYGYTF
>TRBJ2-1|TRBD2|-|TRBV18
TGTGCCAGCTCACTAGCGGGGGGGCCCCGGAGTTACAATGAGCAGTTCTTC
CASSLAGGPRSYNEQFF
>TRBJ2-7|-|-|TRBV27
TGTGCCAGCAGTTTTGGGGGCGGAACAGGGAGGGAGCAGTACTTC
CASSFGGGTGREQYF
>TRBJ1-2|-|many|TRBV6-6
TGTGCCAGCAGTCCCGGACCGGCTAACTATGGCTACACCTTC
CASSPGPANYGYTF
>TRBJ2-1|-|-|TRBV4-1
TGCGCCAGCAGCCACCTCGGCGTTTCTGGAGAGCAGTTCTTC
CASSHLGVSGEQFF
>TRBJ2-7|TRBD2|few|TRBV2
TGTGCCAGCAGTGAAGGGAGCGGACTAGCGGCCTACGAGCAGTACTTC
CASSEGSGLAAYEQYF
>TRBJ1-2|-|many|TRBV20-1
TGCAGTGCGAGAACCAGTGGGAACTATGGCTACACCTTC
CSARTSGNYGYTF
>TRBJ2-1|-|many|TRBV7-3
TGTGCCAGCAGTCCAGGAAGCTCGAATGAGCAGTTCTTC
CASSPGSSNEQFF
>TRBJ2-2|-|few|TRBV10-3
TGTGCCATCAGAGGGAGGGACAGCCCAACCGGGGAGCTGTTTTTT
CAIRGRDSPTGELFF
>TRBJ1-1|-|-|TRBV12-3/TRBV12-4
TGTGCCAGCACCTTAAGCAGTACTGAAGCTTTCTTT
CASTLSSTEAFF
>TRBJ2-3|TRBD1|-|TRBV28
TGTGCCAGCAGTTTTGGGACAGGGATCTCAGATACGCAGTATTTT
CASSFGTGISDTQYF
>TRBJ2-7|-|few|TRBV7-9
TGTGCCAGCAGCTTAGCGGCGCGGATGTACGAGCAGTACTTC
CASSLAARMYEQYF
>TRBJ1-4|TRBD1|-|TRBV6-5
TGTGCCAGCAGCCGTGGGACAGGGGGAAAACTGTTTTTT
CASSRGTGGKLFF
>TRBJ2-5|-|-|TRBV20-1
TGCAGTGCAAAGAGGGCACCCGGAGAGACCCAGTACTTC
CSAKRAPGETQYF
>TRBJ2-1|TRBD2|-|TRBV7-9
TGTGCCAGCAGCTCCCCGGCTAGCGGGGGGGCCGGGTACAATGAGCAGTTCTTC
CASSSPASGGAGYNEQFF
>TRBJ1-6|-|-|TRBV25-1
TGTGCCAGCAGTGAATCCGGCGGCTCGACCCTCCACTTT
CASSESGGSTLHF
>TRBJ2-1|TRBD2|once|TRBV20-1
TGCAGTGCTGGAGGGACTAGCGGTATCCATGAGCAGTTCTTC
CSAGGTSGIHEQFF
>TRBJ1-2|-|many|TRBV12-3/TRBV12-4
TGTGCCAGCAGTTTAGCCAACGGGGGCCGCCGAGGCTACACCTTC
CASSLANGGRRGYTF
>TRBJ1-1|-|once|TRBV20-1
TGCAGCGGGTCTCCACTCCCGAATTTGGGAGCTTTCTTT
CSGSPLPNLGAFF
>TRBJ2-7|TRBD1|-|TRBV15
TGTGCCACTTCGACAGGGGTCATTAAAAGCGAGCAGTACTTC
CATSTGVIKSEQYF
>TRBJ2-1|-|few|TRBV7-2
TGTGCCAGCAGCTTAGGGCTAGGAGTAGACAATGAGCAGTTCTTC
CASSLGLGVDNEQFF
>TRBJ1-5|-|few|TRBV12-3/TRBV12-4
-
CASRVGQGANQPQNF
>TRBJ2-3|TRBD2|once|TRBV10-3
TGTGCCGCGACTAGCGGGGTTAGCACAGATACGCAGTATTTT
CAATSGVSTDTQYF
>TRBJ2-3|TRBD2|-|TRBV12-3/TRBV12-4
TGTGCCAGCAGTGATGGACTAGCGGGAGCCACAGATACGCAGTATTTT
CASSDGLAGATDTQYF
>TRBJ2-5|-|many|TRBV10-3
TGTGCCATCAGTGAGTCAAGACAGGGAGGAGAGACCCAGTACTTC
CAISESRQGGETQYF
>TRBJ2-2|TRBD1|-|TRBV6-2/TRBV6-3
TGTGCCAGCAGAACCTACCCGGGACAGGTGATTTCGACCGGGGAGCTGTTTTTT
CASRTYPGQVISTGELFF
>TRBJ2-3|-|many|TRBV24-1
TGTGCCACCAGTGACCCAGGGACAGATACGCAGTATTTT
CATSDPGTDTQYF
>TRBJ2-7|-|-|TRBV6-6
TGTGCCAGCAGTTGGATGGACAGATCCTACGAGCAGTACTTC
CASSWMDRSYEQYF
>TRBJ2-1|TRBD2|-|TRBV12-3/TRBV12-4
TGTGCCAGCAGTTTAAGCGGGGGGAACTCCTACAATGAGCAGTTCTTC
CASSLSGGNSYNEQFF
>TRBJ1-2|-|few|TRBV6-5
TGTGCCAGCAGTCCAGACAGGTTCTATGGCTACACCTTC
CASSPDRFYGYTF
>TRBJ2-4|-|few|TRBV7-9
TGTGCCAGCAGCCCAGACAGACTAGCCAAAAACATTCAGTACTTC
CASSPDRLAKNIQYF
>TRBJ1-2|-|-|TRBV5-6
TGTGCCAGCAGCTTGTCCCCGGATAACTATGGCTACACCTTC
CASSLSPDNYGYTF
>TRBJ1-6|-|few|TRBV6-5
TGTGCCAGCAGCCCCTGGCGGGCTAATTCACCCCTCCACTTT
CASSPWRANSPLHF
>TRBJ2-2|-|few|TRBV7-6
TGTGCCAGCAGCCAATTAGGGGACACCGGGGAGCTGTTTTTT
CASSQLGDTGELFF
>TRBJ1-5|TRBD1|many|TRBV4-3
TGCGCCAGCAGCCAAGAGACAGGGGGTGGTCAGCCCCAGCATTTT
CASSQETGGGQPQHF
>TRBJ1-4|-|-|TRBV25-1
TGTGCCAGCAGTGGGAGTCCTAATGAAAAACTGTTTTTT
CASSGSPNEKLFF
>TRBJ2-3|TRBD2|-|TRBV2
TGTGCCAGCAGTGGAAGTAGACTAGCGTTGATAGATACGCAGTATTTT
CASSGSRLALIDTQYF
>TRBJ1-1|-|-|TRBV7-2
TGTGCCAGCAGCTTAGTGGGCGGGGGGACTGAAGCTTTCTTT
CASSLVGGGTEAFF
>TRBJ1-1|-|few|TRBV6-5
TGTGCCAGCAGTTACTCCCGAGCCTCAAACACTGAAGCTTTCTTT
CASSYSRASNTEAFF
>TRBJ2-5|TRBD1|few|TRBV28
TGTGCCAGCAGGGCAGGGGGCGAAGAGACCCAGTACTTC
CASRAGGEETQYF
>TRBJ2-7|-|few|TRBV6-5
TGTGCCAGCAGTTACTCGAATTGGCACAGGAACGAGCAGTACTTC
CASSYSNWHRNEQYF
>TRBJ2-1|TRBD2|many|TRBV6-5
TGTGCCACCAGACTAGCGGGAGGCTACAATGAGCAGTTCTTC
CATRLAGGYNEQFF
>TRBJ2-3|-|few|TRBV20-1
TGCAGTGCTAGCCGTCCTGATGGTGGAGATACGCAGTATTTT
CSASRPDGGDTQYF
>TRBJ2-3|-|-|TRBV29-1
TGCTCCACTATCGTAGCGGTTACAGATACGCAGTATTTT
CSTIVAVTDTQYF
>TRBJ1-2|-|-|TRBV4-3
TGCGCCAGCAGCCAAGATGCGTTTGACGCCTCCTATGGCTACACCTTC
CASSQDAFDASYGYTF
>TRBJ1-1|TRBD1|few|TRBV18
TGTGCCAGCTCACCGGGACAGGGAGGTTCGGGCACTGAAGCTTTCTTT
CASSPGQGGSGTEAFF
>TRBJ1-5|-|few|TRBV5-1
TGCGCCAGCAGCTTGGGCGCGAACCCGTATCAGCCCCAGCATTTT
CASSLGANPYQPQHF
>TRBJ1-2|-|-|TRBV7-9
TGTGCCAGCAGCTTTGACCGGGCCGTCTATGGCTACACCTTC
CASSFDRAVYGYTF
>TRBJ2-5|-|many|TRBV10-3
TGTGCCATCAGTGATCAGGGGCCGTACCAAGAGACCCAGTACTTC
CAISDQGPYQETQYF
>TRBJ2-7|-|-|TRBV6-5
TGTGCCAGCAGTTACCGTACCCCGTACGAGCAGTACTTC
CASSYRTPYEQYF